One and the same sample provided the 32 T cell receptor beta chains below, sequenced in a study of metastatic and nonmetastatic thyroid tumors. TCRdb re-called the PCR reads through MiXCR. The repertoire has some 17,000 clones, around a fifth of them found once; the top ten carry less than 25%. The entire patient cohort was treatment-naive prior to thyroid surgery. The sequencing sample was made of adjacent normal tissue. Every receptor here comes from a female donor with papillary thyroid cancer or a benign thyroid nodule (not recorded which). Some clones in this sample may be carry-over from other donors' samples.

The chain carries TRBV5-5 and TRBJ1-5; D unclear. V gave up 8 bases and J gave up 3 bases, with 18 bases separating them. CDR1 and CDR2 from the germline V gene are SGHKS and YYEKEE (reference sequence). The CDR3 has 15 residues. The CDR3 sequence: CASKPRHLDNQPQHF. CDR3 nucleotide sequence: TGTGCCAGTAAACCTCGACATCTTGACAATCAGCCCCAGCATTTT.

This clone was seen at least ten times. This chain connects TRBV6-1 to TRBJ1-5, with 8 bases lining up with TRBD1. The CDR3 consists of 18 residues. Germline loops: CDR1 MNHNS, CDR2 SASEGT. V dropped 0 bases and J dropped 4; count of bases not matched to a gene: 11. CDR3 bases: TGTGCCAGCAGTGAAGCGCGGGTCCAGGGGGCTTGGAATCAGCCCCAGCATTTT. This sequence encodes CASSEARVQGAWNQPQHF.

This clone was detected only a few times. The V gene is TRBV6-1, the J gene TRBJ2-5; the D gene is possibly TRBD1 (5 bases). The CDR3 sequence is 17 residues long. The germline gives CDR1 MNHNS, CDR2 SASEGT. V lost 1 base and J 5 bases, leaving 20 bases between the germline ends. CDR3 in DNA: TGTGCCAGCAGTGAAGATTATTGGACAAACGTAGGGGAGACCCAGTACTTC. As protein: CASSEDYWTNVGETQYF.

The chain couples TRBV14 to TRBJ1-6, with 7 bases aligning to TRBD1. V was pared by 4 bases and J by 3 bases, with 3 bases of the junction left unmatched. The CDR3 runs 15 residues. Germline V gene sequence: CDR1 SGHDN, CDR2 FVKESK. The DNA of the CDR3 is TGTGCCAGCAGCCCACGGACAGGCTATAATTCACCCCTCCACTTT. Protein sequence: CASSPRTGYNSPLHF.

This chain connects TRBV27 to TRBJ1-1; D may be TRBD1 (5 bases). Germline values: CDR1 MNHEY, CDR2 SMNVEV (reference sequence). The germline V and J ends were trimmed by 5 bases and 2 bases, with 15 bases remaining between them. The CDR3 sequence is 15 residues long. CDR3 loop: CASSPTDNSNTEAFF. The CDR3 DNA reads as TGTGCCAGCAGTCCAACGGACAATTCTAACACTGAAGCTTTCTTT.

A few counts support this clone. The chain uses TRBV12-3 or TRBV12-4 and TRBJ2-1; 7 nucleotides line up with TRBD1. The trim removed 5 bases at V and 5 bases at J, leaving 9 bases unmatched. CDR3 length: 15 residues. The CDR3 coding sequence is TGTGCCAGCAGTCCCTTGGGACAGTTAGACAATGAGCAGTTCTTC. It translates to CASSPLGQLDNEQFF.

This clone has more than one count but fewer than ten. V gene TRBV2 combines with J gene TRBJ1-6; 8 nucleotides match TRBD1. Germline V lookup: CDR1 SNHLY, CDR2 FYNNEI. Trimming cost V 6 bases and J 3 bases; bases outside gene matches: 4. This CDR3 contains 15 residues. CDR3 sequence (DNA): TGTGCCAGCAGGAATACAGGGGGCTATAATTCACCCCTCCACTTT. This sequence encodes CASRNTGGYNSPLHF.

The chain joins TRBV5-1 to TRBJ1-2, with 7 positions matching TRBD1. CDR1 is SGHRS and CDR2 is YFSETQ in the germline V gene. The CDR3 consists of 14 residues. V was pared by 2 bases and J by 14 bases, with 15 bases of the junction left unmatched. The CDR3 spells CASSFNRGGFGLTF. DNA of the CDR3: TGCGCCAGCAGCTTCAACAGGGGAGGTTTTGGGTTGACCTTC.

This clone has more than one count but fewer than ten. The chain carries TRBV19 and TRBJ2-5; D is unresolved. Germline CDR1 reads LNHDA; CDR2 reads SQIVND (reference sequence). The ends were cut back, 6 bases at V and 5 bases at J, with 10 bases in the middle. CDR3 length equals 12 residues. The CDR3, as DNA: TGTGCCAGTAGCCAACTGGGGGAGACCCAGTACTTC. Its protein is CASSQLGETQYF.

The genes are TRBV7-8 and TRBJ1-3; no clear D gene. Germline loops: CDR1 SGHVS, CDR2 FQNEAQ. The V and J ends lost 5 bases and 0 bases respectively, with 8 bases between them. The CDR3 runs 14 residues. CDR3 sequence: CASSLGISGNTIYF. CDR3 bases: TGTGCCAGCAGCCTGGGGATCTCTGGAAACACCATATATTTT.

This clone was detected a few times. This sequence joins TRBV6-1 and TRBJ1-1; D gene unclear. This CDR3 is built from 14 residues. V was shortened by 9 bases and J by 5 bases, with 19 bases between the two germline ends. The germline V gene encodes CDR1 MNHNS and CDR2 SASEGT. CDR3 loop: CASRWLGLRTEAFF. For the CDR3, the DNA is TGTGCCAGTCGCTGGTTAGGGTTAAGGACTGAAGCTTTCTTT.

At least ten counts were recorded for this clone. The gene calls are TRBV5-1 and TRBJ2-1, with 9 bases identical to TRBD1. V was clipped by 0 bases and J by 7 bases; unmatched bases: 2. This CDR3 region has 14 residues. Germline lookup yields CDR1 SGHRS and CDR2 YFSETQ. The CDR3 spells CASSLEDRGNEQFF. For the CDR3, the DNA is TGCGCCAGCAGCTTGGAGGACAGGGGTAATGAGCAGTTCTTC.

Worth noting for this clone: A much larger clone lies a single base off, so this may be a read error. The J gene is TRBJ1-2, the V gene TRBV28, with D maybe TRBD1 (6 bases). Trimming cost V 2 bases and J 4 bases, with 14 bases left between them. This CDR3 contains 15 residues. Germline V CDR1 and CDR2: MDHEN, SYDVKM. The CDR3 reads CASSLSQDSLYGYTF. The CDR3 coding sequence is TGTGCCAGCAGTTTAAGTCAGGACAGCCTCTATGGCTACACCTTC.

The chain links TRBV20-1 to TRBJ2-7; 7 nucleotides agree with TRBD1. This CDR3 has 14 residues. Germline assignment: CDR1 DFQATT and CDR2 SNEGSKA (reference sequence). Trimming cost V 2 bases and J 2 bases; bases outside gene matches: 6. CDR3 DNA: TGCAGTGCTAGACAGGGACAGTGGGCCTACGAGCAGTACTTC. Amino acid sequence: CSARQGQWAYEQYF.

In this sample, this clone turned up a few times. This CDR3 is CSAPLAGETYEQYF. The CDR3 DNA sequence: TGCAGTGCTCCCCTAGCGGGAGAGACCTACGAGCAGTACTTC. This rearrangement joins TRBV20-1 to TRBJ2-7, with 10 bases that match TRBD2. This CDR3 is built from 14 residues. Germline CDR1 DFQATT, CDR2 SNEGSKA (reference sequence). V gave up 5 bases and J gave up 2 bases; unmatched junction bases: 6.

This clone was seen a few times. The sample has other DNA sequences that encode this CDR3 too. The genes are TRBV4-1 and TRBJ2-7; D might be TRBD2 (6 bases). The CDR3 runs 15 residues. Trimming took off 0 bases at V and 0 bases at J, with 9 bases between the two ends. Germline V gene data show CDR1 as MGHRA and CDR2 as YSYEKL. DNA for the CDR3: TGCGCCAGCAGCCAAGAGCGGGGCCCCTCCTACGAGCAGTACTTC. Translation gives CASSQERGPSYEQYF.

There are a few counts of this clone. The chain is built from TRBV20-1 and TRBJ1-5; D is unresolved. The CDR3 loop spans 14 amino acids. CDR1 is DFQATT, CDR2 SNEGSKA, per germline (reference sequence). The V and J ends lost 4 bases and 3 bases respectively, with 13 bases between them. The CDR3 loop is CSAKWPDFNQPQHF. The CDR3 bases are TGCAGTGCTAAGTGGCCCGATTTCAATCAGCCCCAGCATTTT.

This clone occurred many times. The chain employs TRBV12-3 or TRBV12-4 and TRBJ1-6, with D unclear. The CDR3 extends over 15 amino acids. The germline V and J ends were trimmed by 0 bases and 6 bases, with 9 bases remaining between them. The CDR3 nucleotides read TGTGCCAGCAGTTTAGCCCGGGGTTCTAATTCACCCCTCCACTTT. Its translation is CASSLARGSNSPLHF.

With regard to this clone: Possible read error: a much larger clone is one base away. The chain links TRBV11-3 to TRBJ1-1; no definite D call. The CDR3 has 15 amino acids. Between the trimmed V and J ends, which lost 2 bases and 4 bases, there was a span of 14 bases. Looked up from germline, CDR1 is SGHNT and CDR2 is YENEEA. The CDR3 nucleotides are TGTGCCAGCAGCTTACGCCGGCAGCTGAGCACTGAAGCTTTCTTT. Translating gives CASSLRRQLSTEAFF.

Only a few counts were recorded for this clone. The chain employs TRBV12-3 or TRBV12-4 and TRBJ1-1; no clear D. V lost 3 bases to trimming and J lost 1 base, with 3 bases between them. This CDR3 is 12 amino acids long. CDR3 loop: CASSFSNTEAFF. The CDR3 DNA is TGTGCCAGCAGTTTCTCGAACACTGAAGCTTTCTTT.

This clone has only a few counts. The rearrangement joins TRBV13 to TRBJ1-1; D possibly corresponds to TRBD1 (5 bases). Germline V gives CDR1 PRHDT, CDR2 FYEKMQ (reference sequence). Trimming removed 3 bases from V and 2 bases from J, with 10 bases in between. The CDR3 contains 14 residues. CDR3 bases: TGTGCCAGCAGCTTTGGGGGGGACAACACTGAAGCTTTCTTT. As protein: CASSFGGDNTEAFF.

Worth noting for this clone: At the DNA level, this CDR3 is encoded by other sequences in the same sample as well. The genes are TRBV6-1 and TRBJ1-2; TRBD1 aligns across 7 bases. This CDR3 contains 12 residues. Germline V CDR1 and CDR2: MNHNS, SASEGT. V lost 8 bases and J lost 5; bases outside the gene matches: 5. CDR3 in amino acids: CASGGQFYGYTF. CDR3 DNA sequence: TGTGCCAGCGGGGGACAGTTTTATGGCTACACCTTC.

A few counts support this clone. The junction and the germline gene differ at one end; a read error may be behind it. The gene calls are TRBV28 and TRBJ1-1; D unclear. The CDR3 length is 13 residues. The germline CDR1 and CDR2 sequences are MDHEN and SYDVKM. The CDR3 is CASSFSVGTKAFF. The DNA for the CDR3 is TGTGCCAGCAGTTTTTCTGTTGGCACTAAAGCTTTCTTT.

The chain recombines TRBV5-1 with TRBJ1-4, with TRBD1 as a possible D gene (5 bases). V gave up 5 bases and J gave up 0 bases, with 11 bases separating them. The CDR3 extends over 15 amino acids. CDR1 is SGHRS, CDR2 YFSETQ, per germline. The CDR3 nucleotides are TGCGCCAGCAGGGAGACGACAGCAACTAATGAAAAACTGTTTTTT. The encoded protein is CASRETTATNEKLFF.

This clone was recorded at least ten times. The chain links TRBV13 to TRBJ2-1; TRBD2 matches at 9 bases. CDR1 PRHDT and CDR2 FYEKMQ come from the germline V gene (reference sequence). J gave up 4 bases and V 0 bases, and 4 bases lay outside the gene matches. The CDR3 has 16 amino acids. CDR3 in DNA: TGTGCCAGCAGCTTAGGGACTAGCGGCACTTACAATGAGCAGTTCTTC. Translating gives CASSLGTSGTYNEQFF.

This chain connects TRBV6-1 to TRBJ1-5, with TRBD1 matching over 7 bases. CDR1 and CDR2 from the germline V gene are MNHNS and SASEGT. There are 15 residues in the CDR3. V was pared by 5 bases and J by 8 bases, with 12 bases of the junction left unmatched. In DNA, the CDR3 is TGTGCCAGCAGTCTAGCGGGACAGAATGGAGAGCCCCAGCATTTT. Amino acids: CASSLAGQNGEPQHF.

The V gene is TRBV20-1, the J gene TRBJ2-1; D not certain. The CDR3 is 11 amino acids. V dropped 3 bases and J dropped 7 bases, with 7 bases sitting between them. CDR1 and CDR2 from the germline V gene are DFQATT and SNEGSKA (reference sequence). CDR3: CSASGQNEQFF. CDR3 DNA: TGCAGTGCTAGCGGGCAGAATGAGCAGTTCTTC.

The chain links TRBV2 to TRBJ2-7, with 10 bases matching TRBD2. Germline lookup yields CDR1 SNHLY and CDR2 FYNNEI. The length of the CDR3 is 15 residues. With 6 bases clipped from V and 3 bases from J, the junction kept 8 bases outside the gene matches. CDR3 sequence: CASSPRTSGFYEQYF. CDR3 sequence (DNA): TGTGCCAGCAGCCCCAGGACTAGCGGTTTCTACGAGCAGTACTTC.

The chain is built from TRBV20-1 and TRBJ2-7; D is perhaps TRBD1 (6 bases). CDR3 length: 15 residues. The V gene's germline CDR1 is DFQATT and CDR2 SNEGSKA (reference sequence). V lost 1 base and J 5 bases, leaving 18 bases between the germline ends. The CDR3 DNA follows: TGCAGTGCTAGAGGTGAGGCAGGGGTCGTAAACGAGCAGTACTTC. It translates to CSARGEAGVVNEQYF.

This clone was counted many times. The chain joins TRBV12-3 or TRBV12-4 to TRBJ1-2; no reliable D call. V was trimmed by 7 bases and J by 7 bases, leaving 16 bases between them. CDR3 length equals 13 residues. The CDR3, as DNA: TGTGCCAGCACGGTAGTCGGAGAGGGTGGCTACACCTTC. As protein: CASTVVGEGGYTF.

The chain links TRBV27 to TRBJ2-3; either TRBD1 or TRBD2 may fit D (5 bases each). There are 16 residues in the CDR3. V shed 1 base and J shed 1 base, with 12 bases lying between them. The V gene's germline CDR1 is MNHEY and CDR2 SMNVEV (reference sequence). The chain's CDR3 is CASSLFRGAGTDTQYF. The CDR3 nucleotides read TGTGCCAGCAGTTTATTTAGGGGAGCGGGCACAGATACGCAGTATTTT.

The V gene is TRBV19, the J gene TRBJ1-2; no firm D call. This CDR3 region has 14 residues. Germline V lookup: CDR1 LNHDA, CDR2 SQIVND (reference sequence). The V end lost 7 bases, the J end lost 4 bases, and 16 bases lay between the germline ends. CDR3 residues: CASNGARVGYGYTF. The CDR3 nucleotides are TGTGCCAGTAACGGCGCAAGGGTTGGCTATGGCTACACCTTC. The full variable domain, rest sourced from reference TRBV19 and TRBJ1-2, is DGGITQSPKYLFRKEGQNVTLSCEQNLNHDAMYWYRQDPGQGLRLIYYSQIVNDFQKGDIAEGYSVSREKKESFPLTVTSAQKNPTAFYLCASNGARVGYGYTFGSGTRLTVV.